This T cell receptor (beta chain) was obtained from a study of blood T cell repertoires in COVID-19. Overall study context: Specimens from acute and convalescent COVID-19 originated in the United States, Italy and Spain.

The protocol was immunoSEQ multiplex PCR, while the TCRdb copy is restricted to in-frame clones and leaves out a portion. The table shows 220,000 or so clones, with roughly 80% occurring only once. The CDR3 runs to 14 residues. Between the trimmed V and J ends, which lost 3 bases and 0 bases, there was a span of 6 bases. Germline CDR1 reads MDHEN; CDR2 reads SYDVKM. In regard to this clone: The same CDR3 is also encoded by other DNA sequences in this sample.

V and J are TRBV28 and TRBJ1-5, with D hard to call. The TCR was taken from a man aged 30-40 years with active or convalescent COVID-19. The sample taken for sequencing was peripheral blood. CDR3 residues: CASSLRYSNQPQHF. Written as DNA, the CDR3 is TGTGCCAGCAGTTTGCGGTATAGCAATCAGCCCCAGCATTTT.